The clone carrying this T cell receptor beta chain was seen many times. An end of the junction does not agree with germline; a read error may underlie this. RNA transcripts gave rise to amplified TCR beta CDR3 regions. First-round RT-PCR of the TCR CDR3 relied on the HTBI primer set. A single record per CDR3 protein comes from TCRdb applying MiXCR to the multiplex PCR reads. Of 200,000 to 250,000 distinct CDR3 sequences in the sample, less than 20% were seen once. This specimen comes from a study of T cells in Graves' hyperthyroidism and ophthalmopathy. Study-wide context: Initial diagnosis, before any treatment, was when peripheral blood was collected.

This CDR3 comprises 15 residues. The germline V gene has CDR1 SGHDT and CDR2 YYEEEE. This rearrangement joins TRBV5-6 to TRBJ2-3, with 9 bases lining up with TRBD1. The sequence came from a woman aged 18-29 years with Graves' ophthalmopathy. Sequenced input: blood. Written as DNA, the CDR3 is TGTGCCAGCAGCTGGAAAACAGGGGGCACGGATACGCAGTATTTT. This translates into CASSWKTGGTDTQYF.